A selection of T cell receptor beta chains follows, all from one sample in a study of T cells in Graves' hyperthyroidism and ophthalmopathy. A single record per CDR3 protein comes from TCRdb applying MiXCR to the multiplex PCR reads. The sample contains hundreds of thousands of distinct CDR3 sequences, 13% of which appear only once. Source material: blood. Receptors were obtained from a woman aged 18-29 years with Graves' hyperthyroidism. CDR3s include the opening cysteine and the closing phenylalanine or tryptophan. The order of the fields is J gene, V gene, D gene, clone size, CDR3 protein, CDR3 DNA. A D gene is named only where the DNA matches it firmly. Not every row has a clone size; where given, it reads once, few, many or a size class.

>TRBJ2-7|TRBV14|TRBD1|few
CASSLDRGGYEQYF
TGTGCCAGCAGTCTAGACAGGGGTGGGTACGAGCAGTACTTC
>TRBJ1-3|TRBV7-2|.|.
CASSLQGSGNTIYF
TGTGCCAGCAGCCTGCAGGGTTCCGGAAACACCATATATTTT
>TRBJ2-7|TRBV30|.|many
CAWSVSSYEQYF
TGTGCCTGGAGTGTAAGCTCCTACGAGCAGTACTTC
>TRBJ2-1|TRBV20-1|.|many
CSAREGGRVYNEQFF
TGCAGTGCTAGAGAGGGGGGGCGGGTGTACAATGAGCAGTTCTTC
>TRBJ1-1|TRBV24-1|.|many
CATSDSGSLNTEAFF
TGTGCCACCAGTGATTCAGGTTCTTTAAACACTGAAGCTTTCTTT
>TRBJ1-2|TRBV7-2|.|.
CTSSLGGDGYTF
TGTACCAGCAGCTTAGGAGGCGATGGCTACACCTTC
>TRBJ2-3|TRBV29-1|TRBD1|many
CSVGRTGVADTQYF
TGCAGCGTTGGTAGGACAGGGGTAGCAGATACGCAGTATTTT
>TRBJ2-3|TRBV24-1|TRBD1|many
CATSDLGTKGQGRTDTQYF
TGTGCCACCAGTGATTTGGGGACAAAGGGACAGGGGCGCACAGATACGCAGTATTTT
>TRBJ2-1|TRBV24-1|.|many
CATSDLSGGGSYNEQFF
TGTGCCACCAGTGATTTGAGCGGAGGGGGCTCCTACAATGAGCAGTTCTTC
>TRBJ2-1|TRBV5-1|.|many
CASSSLTGDLGEQFF
TGCGCCAGCAGCTCGTTAACGGGGGACTTAGGTGAGCAGTTCTTC
>TRBJ2-6|TRBV19|.|.
CASSILGYSGANVLTF
TGTGCCAGTAGTATATTGGGCTACTCTGGGGCCAACGTCCTGACTTTC
>TRBJ2-7|TRBV4-2|TRBD2|few
CASSLTPGTSGFEQYF
TGTGCCAGCAGCCTGACCCCCGGGACTAGCGGGTTCGAGCAGTACTTC
>TRBJ2-2|TRBV5-1|TRBD1|.
CASRLGQVHTGELFF
TGCGCCAGCAGACTGGGACAGGTCCACACCGGGGAGCTGTTTTTT
>TRBJ2-3|TRBV29-1|.|many
CSVLPRDTDTDTQYF
TGCAGCGTTCTCCCCCGGGACACAGACACAGATACGCAGTATTTT
>TRBJ2-5|TRBV5-1|.|.
CASSLWPADTQYQETQYF
TGCGCCAGCAGCCTATGGCCAGCAGACACCCAGTACCAAGAGACCCAGTACTTC
>TRBJ2-3|TRBV18|TRBD1|many
CASSTSGTGDTQYF
TGTGCCAGCTCAACCTCCGGGACAGGTGACACGCAGTATTTT
>TRBJ2-7|TRBV6-1|.|many
CASKGRFRYEQYF
TGTGCCAGCAAAGGGCGCTTCCGATACGAGCAGTACTTC